This entry lists 10 T cell receptor beta chains sequenced from one sample in a study of early T cells in non-severe SARS-CoV-2 infection. Each CDR3 protein is one row after TCRdb ran MiXCR on the 5' RACE reads. The top ten clones hold around 6% of a sample with 75,000 to 90,000 distinct CDR3 sequences, around 14% of them seen once. The sample was whole blood. The receptors were gathered from an adult who was a healthcare worker with PCR-confirmed SARS-CoV-2 infection or an uninfected control (not recorded which).

Many counts were recorded for this clonotype. The CDR3 sequence: CASKGSSGSPFF. The CDR3 DNA is TGTGCCAGCAAAGGCTCTAGCGGGTCCCCGTTCTTC. The V and J genes are TRBV12-3 or TRBV12-4 and TRBJ2-1; 8 bases fit TRBD2. The CDR3 consists of 12 residues. The ends lost 7 bases at V and 15 bases at J; junction bases unmatched: 11.

The sample holds one count of this clonotype. The chain is built from TRBV7-8 and TRBJ2-1; no definite D call. Trimming shortened V by 3 bases and J by 5 bases, and 8 bases separated the two germline ends. The germline CDR1 and CDR2 sequences are SGHVS and FQNEAQ. The CDR3 length is 13 residues. For the CDR3, the DNA is TGTGCCAGCAGCTTCGGGTTCAACAATGAGCAGTTCTTC. Translation: CASSFGFNNEQFF.

This clonotype occurred a few times. The gene calls are TRBV5-1 and TRBJ2-7; D remains unclear. Trimming took 1 base from V and 4 from J, leaving 15 bases between them. The CDR3 loop spans 15 amino acids. Germline V gene sequence: CDR1 SGHRS, CDR2 YFSETQ. CDR3 DNA: TGCGCCAGCAGCTTGAGATTGGACGGTGGATACGAGCAGTACTTC. Amino acid sequence: CASSLRLDGGYEQYF.

In its sample, this clonotype was seen a few times. In nucleotides, the CDR3 is TGTGCCAGTAGTATAGAAGGGGGGCAGCCCTACGAGCAGTACTTC. Its protein is CASSIEGGQPYEQYF. V usage is TRBV19 and J usage is TRBJ2-7; D could derive from TRBD1 or TRBD2 (6 bases each). CDR3 length equals 15 residues. V dropped 0 bases and J dropped 2 bases, with 11 bases sitting between them. The germline V gene encodes CDR1 LNHDA and CDR2 SQIVND (reference sequence).

The V and J genes are TRBV2 and TRBJ2-1; maybe TRBD1 (6 bases). CDR1 is SNHLY, CDR2 FYNNEI, per germline. V was pared by 8 bases and J by 1 base, with 9 bases between. This CDR3 contains 13 residues. CDR3 DNA sequence: TGTGCCAGCGTGGGGACATCCTACAATGAGCAGTTCTTC. Translated, it gives CASVGTSYNEQFF.

This clonotype was counted a few times. The CDR3 here is CASSSTGDAEQYF. The CDR3 nucleotides are TGTGCCAGCAGTTCCACGGGGGACGCCGAGCAGTACTTC. The rearrangement links TRBV6-5 to TRBJ2-7; D may be TRBD2 (6 bases). The CDR3 is 13 amino acids. Germline V gives CDR1 MNHEY, CDR2 SVGAGI. Trimming took 4 bases from V and 6 from J, leaving 13 bases between them.

This clonotype was counted many times. The chain links TRBV6-2 or TRBV6-3 to TRBJ2-3, with D tentatively TRBD2 (5 bases). The ends were cut back, 7 bases at V and 1 base at J, with 9 bases in the middle. This CDR3 has 13 residues. From germline, CDR1 is MNHEY and CDR2 SVGEGT. This CDR3 reads CASMRARTDTQYF. The CDR3 DNA reads TGTGCCAGCATGCGGGCCCGCACAGATACGCAGTATTTT.

This chain connects TRBV7-9 to TRBJ2-3; no reliable D call. Per the germline V gene, CDR1 is SEHNR and CDR2 is FQNEAQ (reference sequence). The CDR3 covers 12 residues. Trimming cost V 1 base and J 5 bases, with 4 bases left between them. In DNA form, the CDR3 reads TGTGCCAGCAGCTTAGTCCGAGATACGCAGTATTTT. Translating gives CASSLVRDTQYF.

The genes are TRBV5-1 and TRBJ2-3, with 9 bases aligning to TRBD2. V shed 2 bases, J shed 2 bases, and the junction held 6 bases outside the gene matches. The CDR3 is 16 amino acids. The germline gives CDR1 SGHRS, CDR2 YFSETQ. CDR3 sequence: CASSLGASGTTDTQYF. CDR3 coding DNA: TGCGCCAGCAGCTTAGGGGCTAGCGGGACCACAGATACGCAGTATTTT.

This clonotype showed up just a few times. The J gene is TRBJ2-7, the V gene TRBV7-9; tentative D call: TRBD2 (6 bases). The V and J ends lost 3 bases and 6 bases respectively, with 15 bases between them. Germline V gene sequence: CDR1 SEHNR, CDR2 FQNEAQ (reference sequence). The CDR3 covers 14 residues. CDR3 protein: CASSFSAGSGEQYF. CDR3 bases: TGTGCCAGCAGCTTTAGTGCGGGATCCGGCGAGCAGTACTTC.